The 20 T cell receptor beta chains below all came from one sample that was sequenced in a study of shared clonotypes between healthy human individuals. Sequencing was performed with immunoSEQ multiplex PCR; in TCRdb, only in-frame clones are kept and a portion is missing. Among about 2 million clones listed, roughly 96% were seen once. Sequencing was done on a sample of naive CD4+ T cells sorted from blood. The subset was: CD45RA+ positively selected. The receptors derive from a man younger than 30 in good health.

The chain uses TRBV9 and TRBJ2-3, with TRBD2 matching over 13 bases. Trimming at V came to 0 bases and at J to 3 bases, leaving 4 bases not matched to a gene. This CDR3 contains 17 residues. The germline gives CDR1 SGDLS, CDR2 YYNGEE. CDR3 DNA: TGTGCCAGCAGCGTAGGTGGGGGACTAGCGGGAACAGATACGCAGTATTTT. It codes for CASSVGGGLAGTDTQYF.

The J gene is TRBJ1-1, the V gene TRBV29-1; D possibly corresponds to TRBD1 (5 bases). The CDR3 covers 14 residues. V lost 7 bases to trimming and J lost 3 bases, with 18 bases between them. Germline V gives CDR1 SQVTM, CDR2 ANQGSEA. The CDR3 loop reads CSAPGGVRDTEAFF. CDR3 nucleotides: TGCAGCGCTCCCGGGGGGGTTAGGGACACTGAAGCTTTCTTT. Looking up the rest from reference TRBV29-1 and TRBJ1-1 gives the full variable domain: SAVISQKPSRDICQRGTSLTIQCQVDSQVTMMFWYRQQPGQSLTLIATANQGSEATYESGFVIDKFPISRPNLTFSTLTVSNMSPEDSSIYLCSAPGGVRDTEAFFGQGTRLTVV.

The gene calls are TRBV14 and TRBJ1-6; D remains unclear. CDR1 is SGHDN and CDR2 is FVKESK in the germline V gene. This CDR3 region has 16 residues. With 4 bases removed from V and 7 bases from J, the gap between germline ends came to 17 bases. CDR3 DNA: TGTGCCAGCAGCCCCGTCAGCAAGGGCCCCAATTCACCCCTCCACTTT. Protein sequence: CASSPVSKGPNSPLHF.

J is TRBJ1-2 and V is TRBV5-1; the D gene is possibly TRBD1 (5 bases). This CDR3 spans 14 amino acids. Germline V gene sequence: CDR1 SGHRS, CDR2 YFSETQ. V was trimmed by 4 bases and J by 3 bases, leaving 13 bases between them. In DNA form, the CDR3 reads TGCGCCAGCAGCAGTAGGGGAGGGGACTATGGCTACACCTTC. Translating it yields CASSSRGGDYGYTF. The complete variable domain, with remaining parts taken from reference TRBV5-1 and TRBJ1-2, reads KAGVTQTPRYLIKTRGQQVTLSCSPISGHRSVSWYQQTPGQGLQFLFEYFSETQRNKGNFPGRFSGRQFSNSRSEMNVSTLELGDSALYLCASSSRGGDYGYTFGSGTRLTVV.

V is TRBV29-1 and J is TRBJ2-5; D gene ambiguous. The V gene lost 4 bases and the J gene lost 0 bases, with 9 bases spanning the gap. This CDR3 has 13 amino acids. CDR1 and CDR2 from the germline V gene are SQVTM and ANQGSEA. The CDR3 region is CSVGLLYQETQYF. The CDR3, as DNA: TGCAGCGTTGGCCTCCTGTACCAAGAGACCCAGTACTTC. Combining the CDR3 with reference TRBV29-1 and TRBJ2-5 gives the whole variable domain SAVISQKPSRDICQRGTSLTIQCQVDSQVTMMFWYRQQPGQSLTLIATANQGSEATYESGFVIDKFPISRPNLTFSTLTVSNMSPEDSSIYLCSVGLLYQETQYFGPGTRLLVL.

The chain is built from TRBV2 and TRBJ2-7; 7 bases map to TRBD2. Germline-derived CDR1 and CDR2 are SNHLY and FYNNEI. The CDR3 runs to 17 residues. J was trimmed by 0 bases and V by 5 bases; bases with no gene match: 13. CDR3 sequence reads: CASSPSSGRVHSYEQYF. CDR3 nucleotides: TGTGCCAGCAGTCCAAGCTCGGGGAGGGTACACTCCTACGAGCAGTACTTC.

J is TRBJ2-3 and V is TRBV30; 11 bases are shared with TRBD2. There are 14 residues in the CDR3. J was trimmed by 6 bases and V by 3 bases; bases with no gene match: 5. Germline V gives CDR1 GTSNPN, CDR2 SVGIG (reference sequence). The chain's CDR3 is CAWRGLAVRDTQYF. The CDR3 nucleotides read TGTGCCTGGAGGGGACTAGCGGTCCGCGATACGCAGTATTTT.

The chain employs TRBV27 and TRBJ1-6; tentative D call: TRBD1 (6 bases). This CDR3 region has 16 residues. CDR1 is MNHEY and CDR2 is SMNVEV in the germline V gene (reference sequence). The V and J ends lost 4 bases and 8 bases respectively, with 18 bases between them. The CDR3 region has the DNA TGTGCCAGCAGTTGGGGTTTGAGGGGGAGGTATTCACCCCTCCACTTT. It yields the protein CASSWGLRGRYSPLHF.

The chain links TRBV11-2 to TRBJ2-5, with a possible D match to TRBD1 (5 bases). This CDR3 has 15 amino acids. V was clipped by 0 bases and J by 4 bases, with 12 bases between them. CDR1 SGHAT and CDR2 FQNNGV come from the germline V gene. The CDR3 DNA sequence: TGTGCCAGCAGCTTAGATCGAGACAGCCGAGAGACCCAGTACTTC. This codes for CASSLDRDSRETQYF.

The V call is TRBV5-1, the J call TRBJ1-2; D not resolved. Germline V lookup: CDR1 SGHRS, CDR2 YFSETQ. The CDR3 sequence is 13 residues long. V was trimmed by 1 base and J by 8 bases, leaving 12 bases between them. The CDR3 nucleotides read TGCGCCAGCAGCTTGCTGGGCAGCGAAGGCTACACCTTC. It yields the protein CASSLLGSEGYTF.

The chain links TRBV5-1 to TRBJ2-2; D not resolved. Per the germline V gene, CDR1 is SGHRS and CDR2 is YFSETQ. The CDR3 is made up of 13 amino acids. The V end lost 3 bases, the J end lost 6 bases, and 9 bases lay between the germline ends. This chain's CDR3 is CASSSLAPGELFF. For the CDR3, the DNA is TGCGCCAGCAGCTCCCTGGCGCCCGGGGAGCTGTTTTTT.

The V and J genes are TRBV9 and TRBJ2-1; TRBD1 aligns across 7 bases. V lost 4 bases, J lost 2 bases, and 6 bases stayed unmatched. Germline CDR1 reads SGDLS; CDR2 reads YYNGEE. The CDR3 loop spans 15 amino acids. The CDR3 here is CASSTGVAAYNEQFF. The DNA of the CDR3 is TGTGCCAGCAGCACAGGGGTCGCTGCCTACAATGAGCAGTTCTTC.

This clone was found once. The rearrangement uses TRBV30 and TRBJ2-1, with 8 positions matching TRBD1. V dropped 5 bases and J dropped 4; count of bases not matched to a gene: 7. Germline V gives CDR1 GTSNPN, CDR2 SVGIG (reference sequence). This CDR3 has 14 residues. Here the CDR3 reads CAWAQGASYNEQFF. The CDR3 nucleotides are TGTGCCTGGGCCCAGGGGGCTTCTTACAATGAGCAGTTCTTC.

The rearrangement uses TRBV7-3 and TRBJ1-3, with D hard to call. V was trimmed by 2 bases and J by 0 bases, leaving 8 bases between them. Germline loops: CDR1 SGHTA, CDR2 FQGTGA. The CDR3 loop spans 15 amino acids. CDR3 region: CASSLEHRSGNTIYF. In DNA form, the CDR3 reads TGTGCCAGCAGCTTAGAACACCGCTCTGGAAACACCATATATTTT.

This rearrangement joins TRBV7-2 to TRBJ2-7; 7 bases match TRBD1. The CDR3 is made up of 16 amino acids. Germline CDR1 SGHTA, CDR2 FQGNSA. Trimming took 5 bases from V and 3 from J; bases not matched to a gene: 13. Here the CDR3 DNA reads TGTGCCAGCAGCCTGGACGGACGGGACAGCCACTACGAGCAGTACTTC. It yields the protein CASSLDGRDSHYEQYF. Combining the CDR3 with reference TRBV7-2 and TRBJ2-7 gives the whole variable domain GAGVSQSPSNKVTEKGKDVELRCDPISGHTALYWYRQSLGQGLEFLIYFQGNSAPDKSGLPSDRFSAERTGGSVSTLTIQRTQQEDSAVYLCASSLDGRDSHYEQYFGPGTRLTVT.

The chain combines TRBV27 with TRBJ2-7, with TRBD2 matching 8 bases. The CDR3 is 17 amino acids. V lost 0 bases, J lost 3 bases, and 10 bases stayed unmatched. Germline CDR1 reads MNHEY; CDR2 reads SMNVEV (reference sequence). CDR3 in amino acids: CASSLSTAGLGGYEQYF. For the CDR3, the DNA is TGTGCCAGCAGTTTATCGACTGCGGGACTAGGAGGCTACGAGCAGTACTTC.

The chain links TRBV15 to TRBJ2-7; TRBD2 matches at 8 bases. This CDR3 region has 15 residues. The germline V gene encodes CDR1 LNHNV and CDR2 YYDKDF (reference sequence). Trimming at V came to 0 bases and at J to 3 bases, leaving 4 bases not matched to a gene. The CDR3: CATSRESGGFYEQYF. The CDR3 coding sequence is TGTGCCACCAGCAGAGAAAGCGGGGGATTCTACGAGCAGTACTTC.

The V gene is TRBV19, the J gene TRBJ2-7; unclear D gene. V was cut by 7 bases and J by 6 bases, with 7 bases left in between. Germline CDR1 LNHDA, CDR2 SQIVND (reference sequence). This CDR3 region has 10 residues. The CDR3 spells CASNSSEQYF. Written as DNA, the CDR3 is TGTGCCAGTAATAGCTCCGAGCAGTACTTC.

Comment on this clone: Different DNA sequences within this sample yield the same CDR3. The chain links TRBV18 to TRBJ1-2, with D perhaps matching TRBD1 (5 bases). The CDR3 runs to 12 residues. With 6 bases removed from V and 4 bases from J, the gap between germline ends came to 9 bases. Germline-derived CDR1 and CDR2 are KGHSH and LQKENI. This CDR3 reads CASSRDSYGYTF. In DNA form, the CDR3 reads TGTGCCAGCTCTCGGGACTCCTATGGCTACACCTTC.

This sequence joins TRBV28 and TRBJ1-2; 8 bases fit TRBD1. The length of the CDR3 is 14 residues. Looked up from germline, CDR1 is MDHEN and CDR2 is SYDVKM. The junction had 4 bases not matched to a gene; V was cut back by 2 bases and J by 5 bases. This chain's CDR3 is CASSLNRGFYGYTF. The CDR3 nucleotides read TGTGCCAGCAGTTTAAACAGGGGGTTTTATGGCTACACCTTC.